The 15 T cell receptor beta chains listed next were all sequenced from one sample in a study of T cell responses to AZD1222 COVID-19 vaccine. Clones were read by immunoSEQ multiplex PCR, and TCRdb kept only the in-frame ones, dropping some. The sample records 150,000 to 200,000 clones, 92% being singletons. This material consisted of peripheral blood, taken on day 0 of AZD1222 vaccination. Receptor source: an adult in good health.

V usage is TRBV29-1 and J usage is TRBJ2-1, with D unresolved. The CDR3 runs 14 residues. Trimming took 3 bases from V and 2 from J, leaving 11 bases between them. In germline, CDR1 is SQVTM, CDR2 ANQGSEA. CDR3 region: CSVDSGSAYNEQFF. CDR3 nucleotide sequence: TGCAGCGTTGATAGTGGGTCCGCCTACAATGAGCAGTTCTTC.

The rearrangement uses TRBV5-1 and TRBJ2-2, with 12 bases aligning to TRBD2. Germline V gives CDR1 SGHRS, CDR2 YFSETQ. The CDR3 contains 14 residues. J gave up 7 bases and V 5 bases, and 3 bases lay outside the gene matches. The CDR3 DNA reads as TGCGCCAGCAGAGGACTAGCGGGGATCGGGGAGCTGTTTTTT. Translated: CASRGLAGIGELFF. Variable domain in full (rest from reference TRBV5-1 and TRBJ2-2): KAGVTQTPRYLIKTRGQQVTLSCSPISGHRSVSWYQQTPGQGLQFLFEYFSETQRNKGNFPGRFSGRQFSNSRSEMNVSTLELGDSALYLCASRGLAGIGELFFGEGSRLTVL.

The chain employs TRBV9 and TRBJ1-3; tentative D call: TRBD1 (6 bases). V shed 6 bases and J shed 0 bases, with 13 bases lying between them. CDR3 length: 15 amino acids. Germline CDR1 and CDR2: SGDLS and YYNGEE. CDR3 sequence (DNA): TGTGCCAGCAACCCCGGGGGCAGCTCTGGAAACACCATATATTTT. It codes for CASNPGGSSGNTIYF.

This clone appeared a single time. V gene TRBV15 combines with J gene TRBJ2-5; a weak D match, TRBD2 (6 bases). The germline V and J ends were trimmed by 1 base and 5 bases, with 14 bases remaining between them. The CDR3 is 15 residues long. Per germline, CDR1 LNHNV and CDR2 YYDKDF (reference sequence). CDR3: CATSRGNTGGETQYF. The CDR3 DNA is TGTGCCACCAGCAGAGGGAACACAGGAGGGGAGACCCAGTACTTC.

This chain links TRBV5-1 with TRBJ2-2; D unresolved. The CDR3 extends over 14 amino acids. Germline V gene sequence: CDR1 SGHRS, CDR2 YFSETQ. V gave up 4 bases and J gave up 4 bases, with 11 bases separating them. The CDR3 region is CASSASGFTGELFF. CDR3 DNA sequence: TGCGCCAGCAGCGCCTCCGGGTTCACCGGGGAGCTGTTTTTT.

The chain combines TRBV7-9 with TRBJ1-5, with D possibly matching TRBD1 (5 bases). Germline V gene sequence: CDR1 SEHNR, CDR2 FQNEAQ (reference sequence). The CDR3 is 16 amino acids. The V end was cut by 0 bases, the J end by 4 bases, with 13 bases between. CDR3 bases: TGTGCCAGCAGCTTAGCCCGTGGTCGGGGGAATCAGCCCCAGCATTTT. Its translation: CASSLARGRGNQPQHF.

This sequence joins TRBV7-8 and TRBJ1-5; the match to TRBD1 covers 7 bases. Germline CDR1 reads SGHVS; CDR2 reads FQNEAQ. This CDR3 spans 13 amino acids. The V gene end was trimmed by 5 bases and the J gene end by 3 bases; junction bases not matched to a gene: 1. For the CDR3, the DNA is TGTGCCAGCAGCGGACAGGCCAATCAGCCCCAGCATTTT. Its translation is CASSGQANQPQHF.

Concerning this clone: The limits of the CDR3 on the DNA are not certain, so only TCRdb's listed CDR3 is given. Distinct nucleotide sequences in the sample also encode this CDR3. The CDR3 spells CSVGQGALSYEQYF. This chain joins TRBV29-1 and TRBJ2-7; the table's TRBD1 call for D was not verified on the DNA. With termini counted, the CDR3 has 14 amino acids. The germline V gene encodes CDR1 SQVTM and CDR2 ANQGSEA.

The chain employs TRBV6-2 or TRBV6-3 and TRBJ2-3, with unresolved D. V was shortened by 2 bases and J by 11 bases, with 14 bases between the two germline ends. This CDR3 region has 13 residues. The germline V gene has CDR1 MNHEY and CDR2 SVGEGT. The CDR3 loop reads CASSYLGPSGQYF. Written as DNA, the CDR3 is TGTGCCAGCAGTTACCTGGGCCCTTCAGGGCAGTATTTT.

This clone occurred once. V gene TRBV19 combines with J gene TRBJ1-5; TRBD1 is a possible D gene (6 bases). Germline values: CDR1 LNHDA, CDR2 SQIVND (reference sequence). CDR3 length: 15 residues. V dropped 3 bases and J dropped 1 base, with 10 bases sitting between them. The CDR3 spells CASSIQGLSNQPQHF. Here the CDR3 DNA reads TGTGCCAGTAGTATCCAGGGGTTAAGCAATCAGCCCCAGCATTTT. The variable domain in full, with the rest retrieved from reference TRBV19 and TRBJ1-5, is DGGITQSPKYLFRKEGQNVTLSCEQNLNHDAMYWYRQDPGQGLRLIYYSQIVNDFQKGDIAEGYSVSREKKESFPLTVTSAQKNPTAFYLCASSIQGLSNQPQHFGDGTRLSIL.

This clone was observed a few times. This chain connects TRBV5-1 to TRBJ1-2; D call uncertain. Germline CDR1 is SGHRS and CDR2 is YFSETQ. The V and J ends lost 1 base and 0 bases respectively, with 7 bases between them. The CDR3 is 14 amino acids. The CDR3 DNA reads TGCGCCAGCAGCTTGAACAGTGCTAACTATGGCTACACCTTC. Translated: CASSLNSANYGYTF.

This chain connects TRBV29-1 to TRBJ2-1; tentatively, D is TRBD1 (6 bases). Germline V gene sequence: CDR1 SQVTM, CDR2 ANQGSEA. V shed 6 bases and J shed 4 bases, with 16 bases lying between them. CDR3 length: 14 amino acids. In DNA, the CDR3 is TGCAGCGTCCTACAGGGAGTGGGATACAATGAGCAGTTCTTC. Amino acid sequence: CSVLQGVGYNEQFF.

This clone occurred a few times. The rearrangement links TRBV5-6 to TRBJ2-3, with D possibly matching TRBD2 (6 bases). V was shortened by 4 bases and J by 1 base, with 10 bases between the two germline ends. This CDR3 contains 14 residues. CDR1 and CDR2 (germline): SGHDT, YYEEEE. The CDR3 protein is CASSLGGGTDTQYF. The CDR3, as DNA: TGTGCCAGCAGCCTGGGGGGTGGCACAGATACGCAGTATTTT.

CDR3 sequence: CASSMVDRVPTEAFF. CDR3 nucleotide sequence: TGTGCCAGTAGTATGGTCGACAGGGTACCCACTGAAGCTTTCTTT. The chain recombines TRBV19 with TRBJ1-1; 7 bases agree with TRBD1. The CDR3 has 15 residues. Germline CDR1 reads LNHDA; CDR2 reads SQIVND (reference sequence). J gave up 4 bases and V 3 bases, and 8 bases lay outside the gene matches.

The chain couples TRBV6-4 to TRBJ2-1, with a possible D match to TRBD2 (6 bases). Germline V gene lookup returns CDR1 MRHNA and CDR2 SNTAGT. The V end lost 2 bases, the J end lost 0 bases, and 8 bases lay between the germline ends. The CDR3 loop spans 15 amino acids. CDR3 sequence: CASSDLASSYNEQFF. The CDR3, as DNA: TGTGCCAGCAGTGACCTAGCGAGCTCCTACAATGAGCAGTTCTTC.